This T cell receptor beta chain came from a study of OX40 agonist ivuxolimab in advanced cancers. This clone was observed a single time. Clones were read by immunoSEQ multiplex PCR, and TCRdb kept only the in-frame ones, dropping some. The sample shows under 100,000 clones, about 88% of them seen only once. Germline trimming cut 1 base from V and 7 bases from J; bases unmatched to any gene: 5. The CDR3 runs 15 residues. The germline CDR1 and CDR2 sequences are KGHSH and LQKENI. The sequence was obtained from an adult with an advanced solid tumor such as melanoma, head and neck, liver or kidney cancer. The starting material was CD4+ or CD8+ T cells sorted from blood, obtained in a trial of the OX40 agonist ivuxolimab. The chain has TRBV18 and TRBJ1-4; 8 bases are a match to TRBD1. CDR3 bases: TGTGCCAGCTCACCACTTCGGACAGGGCGTGAAAAACTGTTTTTT. Protein product: CASSPLRTGREKLFF.